Following are 15 T cell receptor beta chains from one sample sequenced in a study of T cells in Graves' hyperthyroidism and ophthalmopathy (dated by TCRdb to between 2019 and 2020). Libraries were constructed by multiplex PCR. TCRdb lists the instrument as Illumina HiSeq 2000. The TCR beta CDR3 regions were amplified from the RNA transcripts. For the first round of RT-PCR on the TCR CDR3, the HTBI primer set was used together with the Qiagen OneStep RT-PCR kit. TCRdb reprocessed the public reads (quality trimming at Q25 with fastp, clone calling with MiXCR) and kept in-frame beta chains. Rows are combined by CDR3 protein, so each entry shows the most common genes and DNA. The sample table holds around 280,000 distinct CDR3 sequences, of which roughly an eighth were seen once. In total, the top ten clones hold 7% to 9% of the sample. What was sequenced was blood. These TCRs come from a woman in her thirties or forties with Graves' hyperthyroidism.

This clonotype has a count of ten or more. V is TRBV27 and J is TRBJ2-7; weak D call: TRBD1 (5 bases). This CDR3 spans 12 amino acids. The V and J ends lost 4 bases and 7 bases respectively, with 11 bases between them. Looked up from germline, CDR1 is MNHEY and CDR2 is SMNVEV (reference sequence). CDR3 sequence (DNA): TGTGCCAGCAGTTCGGTAAGGGGTGAGCAGTACTTC. Its translation: CASSSVRGEQYF.

This clonotype has only a few counts. The rearrangement uses TRBV18 and TRBJ1-1, with a possible D match to TRBD1 (5 bases). This CDR3 is 16 amino acids long. With 4 bases removed from V and 2 bases from J, the gap between germline ends came to 17 bases. CDR1 and CDR2 (germline): KGHSH, LQKENI. CDR3 bases: TGTGCCAGCTCACGGGCAGGGCTTAGTGGAAACACTGAAGCTTTCTTT. This codes for CASSRAGLSGNTEAFF. Supplemented by reference TRBV18 and TRBJ1-1, the full variable domain reads NAGVMQNPRHLVRRRGQEARLRCSPMKGHSHVYWYRQLPEEGLKFMVYLQKENIIDESGMPKERFSAEFPKEGPSILRIQQVVRGDSAAYFCASSRAGLSGNTEAFFGQGTRLTVV.

This clonotype was observed at least ten times. The chain employs TRBV11-3 and TRBJ2-5, with D maybe TRBD1 (6 bases). The CDR3 sequence is 13 residues long. Trimming left V 5 bases short and J 2 bases short, with 9 bases between. CDR1 SGHNT and CDR2 YENEEA come from the germline V gene. The CDR3: CASSIGQQETQYF. Here the CDR3 DNA reads TGTGCCAGCAGCATCGGACAGCAAGAGACCCAGTACTTC.

This clonotype has at least ten counts. The chain has TRBV2 and TRBJ2-2; D gene unclear. The CDR3 runs to 14 residues. V shed 5 bases and J shed 1 base, with 8 bases lying between them. CDR1 and CDR2 (germline): SNHLY, FYNNEI. The CDR3 sequence: CASSTYGNTGELFF. In DNA form, the CDR3 reads TGTGCCAGCAGTACTTATGGGAACACCGGGGAGCTGTTTTTT.

This clonotype was counted ten times or more. The rearrangement uses TRBV2 and TRBJ1-5; D gene uncertain. The CDR3 loop spans 14 amino acids. V lost 3 bases and J lost 2, with 8 bases in between. In germline, CDR1 is SNHLY, CDR2 FYNNEI. For the CDR3, the DNA is TGTGCCAGCAGTGAGGGGATCGGCAATCAGCCCCAGCATTTT. This encodes CASSEGIGNQPQHF.

This clonotype was detected ten times or more. This chain connects TRBV15 to TRBJ2-3; 7 positions agree with TRBD1. CDR1 is LNHNV, CDR2 YYDKDF, per germline (reference sequence). The CDR3 spans 14 residues. V was pared by 5 bases and J by 4 bases, with 6 bases of the junction left unmatched. The CDR3 bases are TGTGCCACCAGCCCTCACAGGGGCGCAGATACGCAGTATTTT. Translating gives CATSPHRGADTQYF.

In its sample, this clonotype was seen once. This could be a read error, since a much larger clone is one nucleotide away. V usage is TRBV28 and J usage is TRBJ2-2; D perhaps matches TRBD1 (6 bases). The germline CDR1 and CDR2 sequences are MDHEN and SYDVKM. The CDR3 spans 15 residues. The CDR3 DNA reads TGTGCCAGCACCCTCGGGACACTGAACACCGGGCAGCTGTTTTTT. It codes for CASTLGTLNTGQLFF.

This clonotype has at least ten counts. The gene calls are TRBV27 and TRBJ1-3; D remains unclear. Germline V gene data show CDR1 as MNHEY and CDR2 as SMNVEV (reference sequence). V was trimmed by 6 bases and J by 3 bases, leaving 15 bases between them. This CDR3 region has 15 residues. In DNA form, the CDR3 reads TGTGCCAGCAGACTTACACGCGGGGATGGAAACACCATATATTTT. It yields the protein CASRLTRGDGNTIYF.

This clonotype appeared a few times. This CDR3 is CASTRDRAFETEAFF. CDR3 nucleotides: TGTGCCAGCACCCGGGACAGGGCTTTCGAGACTGAAGCTTTCTTT. This chain uses TRBV7-9 with TRBJ1-1, with TRBD1 identical over 9 bases. CDR1 and CDR2 from the germline V gene are SEHNR and FQNEAQ (reference sequence). V shed 7 bases, J shed 5 bases, and the junction held 11 bases outside the gene matches. This CDR3 has 15 amino acids.

The chain recombines TRBV19 with TRBJ2-3; D might be TRBD1 or TRBD2, each matching 5 bases. This CDR3 spans 13 amino acids. Germline V gene data show CDR1 as LNHDA and CDR2 as SQIVND (reference sequence). Trimming took 7 bases from V and 4 from J, leaving 12 bases between them. The chain's CDR3 is CASTEGPADTQYF. As DNA, the CDR3 is TGTGCCAGTACTGAGGGACCGGCAGATACGCAGTATTTT.

Comment on this clonotype: Given the absence of the conserved phenylalanine or tryptophan at the CDR3 end, a read error is likely. The DNA is omitted, as the CDR3 cannot be located on it reliably, and the CDR3 follows TCRdb's listing. This chain links TRBV29-1 with TRBJ2-1; the listed D gene, TRBD2, was not tested against the DNA. The CDR3 comprises 10 residues, both ends counted. Germline CDR1 reads SQVTM; CDR2 reads ANQGSEA. CDR3 amino acids: CSVDIGLPIL.

This clonotype was observed a few times. The rearrangement joins TRBV19 to TRBJ2-5; 9 bases align to TRBD1. The CDR3 has 17 residues. The germline V gene encodes CDR1 LNHDA and CDR2 SQIVND (reference sequence). Trimming took 6 bases from V and 3 from J; bases not matched to a gene: 14. The chain's CDR3 is CASSTGTGRPWEETQYF. CDR3 in DNA: TGTGCCAGTAGCACCGGGACAGGGAGACCCTGGGAAGAGACCCAGTACTTC. Complete variable domain (other parts from reference TRBV19 and TRBJ2-5): DGGITQSPKYLFRKEGQNVTLSCEQNLNHDAMYWYRQDPGQGLRLIYYSQIVNDFQKGDIAEGYSVSREKKESFPLTVTSAQKNPTAFYLCASSTGTGRPWEETQYFGPGTRLLVL.

Ten or more counts support this clonotype. The chain has TRBV5-1 and TRBJ2-1; D unresolved. Trimming pared 3 bases from V and 7 bases from J, leaving 5 bases between. Germline CDR1 reads SGHRS; CDR2 reads YFSETQ. The CDR3 has 11 residues. The CDR3 DNA reads as TGCGCCAGCAGCTCGAGGAATGAGCAGTTCTTC. It codes for CASSSRNEQFF.

This clonotype was recorded a few times. This chain joins TRBV7-6 and TRBJ1-1; possible D gene TRBD1, 5 bases. The CDR3 sequence is 13 residues long. Germline CDR1 is SGHVS and CDR2 is FNYEAQ. The V gene lost 5 bases and the J gene lost 1 base, with 8 bases spanning the gap. CDR3 protein: CASSEGWNTEAFF. The CDR3 nucleotides are TGTGCCAGCAGCGAGGGGTGGAACACTGAAGCTTTCTTT.

This clonotype has only a few counts. The V gene is TRBV10-3, the J gene TRBJ2-2; D is possibly TRBD2 (6 bases). The V end lost 10 bases, the J end lost 3 bases, and 18 bases lay between the germline ends. The length of the CDR3 is 15 residues. Germline V gene sequence: CDR1 ENHRY, CDR2 SYGVKD. CDR3 in amino acids: CATSGTPGDTGELFF. CDR3 nucleotide sequence: TGTGCCACCTCCGGGACGCCGGGGGACACCGGGGAGCTGTTTTTT.